A single count supports the clone carrying this T cell receptor beta chain. Its specificity is not known. This specimen comes from a study of OX40 agonist ivuxolimab in advanced cancers. In the study overall: The diagnoses of dose-escalation patients were hepatocellular carcinoma, melanoma, renal cell or head and neck cancer. Those enrolled were 82.7% male, with a mean age of around 58 years and ages from about 20 to 80. Three individuals attained partial responses, comprising one hepatocellular carcinoma case and two cutaneous melanoma cases.

Study results and caveats: Expanded peripheral T cell antigen specificity was not determined.

The junction had 8 bases not matched to a gene; V was cut back by 0 bases and J by 5 bases. Per the germline V gene, CDR1 is LGHNA and CDR2 is YNFKEQ. This CDR3 region has 16 residues. The repertoire was sequenced with immunoSEQ multiplex PCR; TCRdb's copy has only in-frame clones and lacks some. The table shows about 22,000 clones, with roughly 90% occurring only once. This chain links TRBV4-2 with TRBJ2-3; 7 bases align to TRBD2. The sample consisted of CD4+ or CD8+ T cells sorted from blood, taken in a trial of the OX40 agonist ivuxolimab. This clonotype was sampled from an adult with an advanced solid tumor such as melanoma, head and neck, liver or kidney cancer. The CDR3 nucleotides read TGTGCCAGCAGCCAAGACGGGGGAGGGGTGTTAGATACGCAGTATTTT. This encodes CASSQDGGGVLDTQYF.